This TCR beta chain was retrieved from a study of blood T cell repertoires in COVID-19. Turning to the study itself: Samples representing acute and convalescent COVID-19 were sourced from the United States, Italy and Spain. From T cells, B-cell-depleted T cells, or PBMCs came the material, which was cDNA or gDNA.

V shed 1 base, J shed 4 bases, and the junction held 5 bases outside the gene matches. Germline CDR1 and CDR2: SGHRS and YFSETQ. This CDR3 spans 15 amino acids. In the authors' workflow: Amplified reference gene primers provided the basis for estimating nucleated cell counts. The repertoire was sequenced with immunoSEQ multiplex PCR; TCRdb's copy has only in-frame clones and lacks some. The V and J calls and clone size were taken over from that table, and D and trimming were inferred from the DNA. Of approximately 140,000 clones in the sample, 65% to 80% were seen once. This clonotype originated in a man aged 60-69 years with acute or convalescent COVID-19. The sequenced sample was peripheral blood. The V gene is TRBV5-1, the J gene TRBJ1-5; 7 positions agree with TRBD1. The CDR3, as DNA: TGCGCCAGCAGCTTGTTACCAGGGGGGAATCAGCCCCAGCATTTT. Protein sequence: CASSLLPGGNQPQHF. The entire variable domain, with the rest obtained from reference TRBV5-1 and TRBJ1-5, is as follows: KAGVTQTPRYLIKTRGQQVTLSCSPISGHRSVSWYQQTPGQGLQFLFEYFSETQRNKGNFPGRFSGRQFSNSRSEMNVSTLELGDSALYLCASSLLPGGNQPQHFGDGTRLSIL.